This TCR beta chain emerged from a study of T cell repertoires in cytomegalovirus infection. Study in general: It was recently identified HLA-C-restricted and well-studied HLA-B-restricted CMV epitopes that the study used.

Germline V gene sequence: CDR1 SGHRS, CDR2 YFSETQ. V was pared by 4 bases and J by 3 bases, with 6 bases of the junction left unmatched. This CDR3 is built from 16 residues. TCRdb processed the reads anew with MiXCR; each CDR3 protein has one entry. Of about a million distinct CDR3 sequences detected, more than 25% appear once; the ten largest clones hold 11% to 15%. Remarks on this clonotype: What it recognizes is unknown.

The sample was cultured CD8+ T cells from PBMCs, taken from culture after CMV antigen stimulation. The TCR originated in a human donor in good health (CMV status not recorded). Some clones in this sample may be carry-over from other donors' samples. V usage is TRBV5-1 and J usage is TRBJ2-1, with 11 bases fitting TRBD2. CDR3 DNA: TGCGCCAGCAGCGCACCTAGCGGGGGGCTCTACAATGAGCAGTTCTTC. Its translation is CASSAPSGGLYNEQFF.